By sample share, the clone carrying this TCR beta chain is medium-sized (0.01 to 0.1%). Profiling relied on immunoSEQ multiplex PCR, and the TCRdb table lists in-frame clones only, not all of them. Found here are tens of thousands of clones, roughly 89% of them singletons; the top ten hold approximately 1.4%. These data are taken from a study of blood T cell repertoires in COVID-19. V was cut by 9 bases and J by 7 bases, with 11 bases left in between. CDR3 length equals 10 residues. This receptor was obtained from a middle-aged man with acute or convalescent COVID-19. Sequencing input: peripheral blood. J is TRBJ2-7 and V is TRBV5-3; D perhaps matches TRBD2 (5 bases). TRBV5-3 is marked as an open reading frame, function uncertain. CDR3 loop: CATRGGEQYF. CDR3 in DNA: TGTGCCACCCGAGGAGGAGAGCAGTACTTC.